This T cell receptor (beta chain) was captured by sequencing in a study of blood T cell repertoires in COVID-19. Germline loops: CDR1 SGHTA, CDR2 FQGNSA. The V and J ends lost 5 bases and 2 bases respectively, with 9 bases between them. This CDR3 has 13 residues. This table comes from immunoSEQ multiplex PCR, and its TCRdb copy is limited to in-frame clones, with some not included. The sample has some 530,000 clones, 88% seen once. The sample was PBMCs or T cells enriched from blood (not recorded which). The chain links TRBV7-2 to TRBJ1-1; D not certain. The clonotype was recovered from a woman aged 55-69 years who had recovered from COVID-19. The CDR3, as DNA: TGTGCCAGCAGCATCAGTCCTAACACTGAAGCTTTCTTT. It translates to CASSISPNTEAFF.